This record covers a single TCR beta chain. Its antigen remains unknown. The lymph nodes were axillary draining lymph nodes from breast cancer patients. MiXCR was run by TCRdb on the multiplex PCR reads, yielding one entry per CDR3 protein. The sample lists over 70,000 distinct CDR3 sequences, about 27% occurring once. This entry comes from a study of breast tumors, draining lymph nodes, adjacent tissues. Study-level points and caveats: Tumor TCR diversity was below lymph nodes but above nontumor tissue.

V lost 2 bases and J 10 bases, leaving 12 bases between the germline ends. Germline CDR1 is SGHAT and CDR2 is FQDESV (reference sequence). The CDR3 runs 14 residues. This TCR came from a female donor with breast cancer. Some clones in this sample may be carry-over from other donors' samples. The chain is built from TRBV11-1 and TRBJ1-6; maybe TRBD1 (5 bases). Sequencing input: axillary lymph node tissue. The CDR3 nucleotides read TGTGCCAGCAGCTTACGGGGGAAGCTCTCACCCCTCCACTTT. Amino acid sequence: CASSLRGKLSPLHF.